This TCR beta chain stems from a study of OX40 agonist ivuxolimab in advanced cancers. Study overall: The study enrolled dose-escalation patients with hepatocellular carcinoma, melanoma, renal cell or head and neck cancer. Mean age approximately 59 years, range roughly 23 to 79; 82.7% male. Therapy given before enrollment (anti-PD-1, anti-PD-L1 or anti-CTLA-4) was allowed, and around 40% had some.

V shed 6 bases and J shed 9 bases, with 15 bases lying between them. CDR3 length: 13 residues. The V gene's germline CDR1 is MNHEY and CDR2 SMNVEV (reference sequence). TCRdb's copy holds only in-frame clones and misses some; the assay was immunoSEQ multiplex PCR. The table includes 60,000 or so clones, 92% detected once. The receptor comes from an adult with an advanced solid tumor such as melanoma, head and neck, liver or kidney cancer. The specimen comprised CD4+ or CD8+ T cells sorted from blood, sampled in a trial of the OX40 agonist ivuxolimab. The chain carries TRBV27 and TRBJ1-5; D might be TRBD1 (6 bases). CDR3 residues: CASSWGGRGPQHF. The CDR3, as DNA: TGTGCCAGCAGCTGGGGGGGGCGAGGGCCCCAGCATTTT.